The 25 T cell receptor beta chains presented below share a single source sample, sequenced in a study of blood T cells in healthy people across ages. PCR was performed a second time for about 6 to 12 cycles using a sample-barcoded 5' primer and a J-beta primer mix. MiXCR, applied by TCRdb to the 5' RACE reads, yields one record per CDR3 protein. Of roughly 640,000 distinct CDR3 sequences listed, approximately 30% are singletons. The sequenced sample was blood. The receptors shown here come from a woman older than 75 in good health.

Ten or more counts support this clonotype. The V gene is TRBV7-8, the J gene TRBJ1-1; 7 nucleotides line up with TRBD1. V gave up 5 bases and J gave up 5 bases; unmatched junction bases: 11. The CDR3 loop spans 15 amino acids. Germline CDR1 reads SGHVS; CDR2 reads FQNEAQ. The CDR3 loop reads CASSDRQGRWTEAFF. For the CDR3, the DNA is TGTGCCAGCAGCGATCGACAGGGCCGATGGACTGAAGCTTTCTTT.

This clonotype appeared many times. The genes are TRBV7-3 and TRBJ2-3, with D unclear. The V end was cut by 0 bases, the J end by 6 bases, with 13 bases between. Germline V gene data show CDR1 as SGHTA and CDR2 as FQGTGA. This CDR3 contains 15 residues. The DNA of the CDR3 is TGTGCCAGCAGCTTAACGCAAGGGTTTTGGGATACGCAGTATTTT. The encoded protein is CASSLTQGFWDTQYF.

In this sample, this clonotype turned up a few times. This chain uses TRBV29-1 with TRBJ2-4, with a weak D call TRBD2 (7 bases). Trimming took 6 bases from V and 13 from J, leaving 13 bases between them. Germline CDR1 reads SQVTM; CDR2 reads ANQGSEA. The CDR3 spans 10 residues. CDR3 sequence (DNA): TGCAGCGTAGGGGGGGACGCACAGTACTTC. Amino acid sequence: CSVGGDAQYF.

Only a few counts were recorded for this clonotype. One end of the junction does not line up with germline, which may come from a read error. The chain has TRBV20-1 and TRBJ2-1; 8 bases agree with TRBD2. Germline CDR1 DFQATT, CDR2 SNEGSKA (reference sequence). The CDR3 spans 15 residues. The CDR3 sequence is CSARDGAGEVETQFF. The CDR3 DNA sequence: TGTAGTGCTAGAGATGGAGCGGGGGAGGTGGAGACCCAGTTCTTC.

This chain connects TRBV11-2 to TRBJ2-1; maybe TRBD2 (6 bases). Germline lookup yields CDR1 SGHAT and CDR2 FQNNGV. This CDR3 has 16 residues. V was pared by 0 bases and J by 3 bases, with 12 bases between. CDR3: CASSLEGGDYYNEQFF. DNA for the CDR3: TGTGCCAGCAGCTTAGAGGGAGGCGATTACTACAATGAGCAGTTCTTC.

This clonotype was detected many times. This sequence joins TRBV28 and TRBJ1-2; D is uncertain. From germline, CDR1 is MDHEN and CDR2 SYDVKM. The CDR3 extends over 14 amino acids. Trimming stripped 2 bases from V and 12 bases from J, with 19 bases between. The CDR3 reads CASSLGPPRQVDTF. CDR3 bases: TGTGCCAGCAGTTTAGGGCCCCCTCGGCAGGTCGACACCTTC.

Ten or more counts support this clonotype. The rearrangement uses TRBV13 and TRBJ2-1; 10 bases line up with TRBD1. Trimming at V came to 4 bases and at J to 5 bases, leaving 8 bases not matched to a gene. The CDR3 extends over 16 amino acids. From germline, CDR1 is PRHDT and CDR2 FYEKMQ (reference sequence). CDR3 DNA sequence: TGTGCCAGCAGCTCCCAACTCGGGACAGGGGACAATGAGCAGTTCTTC. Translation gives CASSSQLGTGDNEQFF.

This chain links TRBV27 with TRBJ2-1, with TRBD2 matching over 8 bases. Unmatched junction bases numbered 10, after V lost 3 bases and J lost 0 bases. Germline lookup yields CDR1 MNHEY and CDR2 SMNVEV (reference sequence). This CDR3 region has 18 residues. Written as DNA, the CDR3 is TGTGCCAGCAGTTTGAGATCGGAGCGGGGGAGCTCCTACAATGAGCAGTTCTTC. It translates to CASSLRSERGSSYNEQFF.

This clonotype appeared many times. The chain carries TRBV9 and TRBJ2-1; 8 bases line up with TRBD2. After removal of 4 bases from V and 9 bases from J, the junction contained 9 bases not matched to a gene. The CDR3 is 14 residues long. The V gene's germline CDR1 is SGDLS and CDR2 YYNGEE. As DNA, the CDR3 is TGTGCCAGCAGCCCCGGGGGGGCCGGGGGTGAGCAGTTCTTC. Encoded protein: CASSPGGAGGEQFF.

This CDR3 reads CASRGLSGGLSSYNEQFF. Written as DNA, the CDR3 is TGTGCCAGCAGGGGACTAAGCGGGGGCCTTAGCTCCTACAATGAGCAGTTCTTC. This sequence joins TRBV7-9 and TRBJ2-1; 8 bases match TRBD2. The germline CDR1 and CDR2 sequences are SEHNR and FQNEAQ (reference sequence). After removal of 6 bases from V and 0 bases from J, the junction contained 13 bases not matched to a gene. This CDR3 has 18 amino acids. Complete variable domain (other parts from reference TRBV7-9 and TRBJ2-1): DTGVSQNPRHKITKRGQNVTFRCDPISEHNRLYWYRQTLGQGPEFLTYFQNEAQLEKSRLLSDRFSAERPKGSFSTLEIQRTEQGDSAMYLCASRGLSGGLSSYNEQFFGPGTRLTVL.

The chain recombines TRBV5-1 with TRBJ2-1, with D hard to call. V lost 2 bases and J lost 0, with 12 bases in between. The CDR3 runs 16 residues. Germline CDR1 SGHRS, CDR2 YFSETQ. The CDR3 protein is CASSLQIWSSYNEQFF. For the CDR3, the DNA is TGCGCCAGCAGCTTACAGATTTGGAGCTCCTACAATGAGCAGTTCTTC.

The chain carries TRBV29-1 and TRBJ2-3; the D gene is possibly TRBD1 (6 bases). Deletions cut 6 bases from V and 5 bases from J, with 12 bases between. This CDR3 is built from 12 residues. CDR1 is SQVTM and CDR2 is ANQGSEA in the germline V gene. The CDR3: CSVVLRGDTQYF. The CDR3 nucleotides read TGCAGCGTCGTTCTCAGGGGAGATACGCAGTATTTT.

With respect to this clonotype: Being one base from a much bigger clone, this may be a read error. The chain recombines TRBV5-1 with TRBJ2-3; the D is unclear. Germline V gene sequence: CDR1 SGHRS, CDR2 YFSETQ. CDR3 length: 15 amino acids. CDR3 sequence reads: CASKLFESDTDAQYF. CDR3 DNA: TGCGCCAGCAAACTCTTTGAGTCCGACACAGATGCGCAGTATTTT.

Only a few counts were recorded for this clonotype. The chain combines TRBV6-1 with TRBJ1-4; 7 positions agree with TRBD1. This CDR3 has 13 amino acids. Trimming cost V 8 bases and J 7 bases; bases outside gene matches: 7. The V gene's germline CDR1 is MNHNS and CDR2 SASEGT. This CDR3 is CASRQGISEKLFF. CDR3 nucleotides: TGTGCCAGCCGACAGGGAATCAGTGAAAAACTGTTTTTT.

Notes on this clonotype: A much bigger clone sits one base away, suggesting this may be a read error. The CDR3 nucleotides are TGTGCCAGCAGCGTAGAGGGCGGTTCGCTGGAGCAGTTCTTC. This sequence encodes CASSVEGGSLEQFF. The chain is built from TRBV9 and TRBJ2-1, with no clear D. V was clipped by 0 bases and J by 10 bases, with 14 bases between them. Germline V CDR1 and CDR2: SGDLS, YYNGEE. This CDR3 region has 14 residues. Full variable domain (outside the CDR3, taken from reference TRBV9 and TRBJ2-1): DSGVTQTPKHLITATGQRVTLRCSPRSGDLSVYWYQQSLDQGLQFLIQYYNGEERAKGNILERFSAQQFPDLHSELNLSSLELGDSALYFCASSVEGGSLEQFFGPGTRLTVL.

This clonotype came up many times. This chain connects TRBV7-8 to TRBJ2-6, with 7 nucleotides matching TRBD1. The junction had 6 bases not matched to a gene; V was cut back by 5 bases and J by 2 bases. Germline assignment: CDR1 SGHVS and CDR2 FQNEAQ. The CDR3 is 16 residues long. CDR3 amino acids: CASSIRQGPGANVLTF. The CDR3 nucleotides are TGTGCCAGCAGCATTCGACAGGGCCCTGGGGCCAACGTCCTGACTTTC. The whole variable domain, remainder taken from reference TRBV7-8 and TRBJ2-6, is GAGVSQSPRYKVAKRGQDVALRCDPISGHVSLFWYQQALGQGPEFLTYFQNEAQLDKSGLPSDRFFAERPEGSVSTLKIQRTQQEDSAVYLCASSIRQGPGANVLTFGAGSRLTVL.

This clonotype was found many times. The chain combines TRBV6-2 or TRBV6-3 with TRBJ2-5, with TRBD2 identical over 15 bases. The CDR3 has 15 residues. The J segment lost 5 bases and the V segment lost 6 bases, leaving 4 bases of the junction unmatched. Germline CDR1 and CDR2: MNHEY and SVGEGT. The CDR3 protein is CASRGTSGGLETQYF. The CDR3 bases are TGTGCCAGCAGAGGGACTAGCGGGGGGCTCGAGACCCAGTACTTC.

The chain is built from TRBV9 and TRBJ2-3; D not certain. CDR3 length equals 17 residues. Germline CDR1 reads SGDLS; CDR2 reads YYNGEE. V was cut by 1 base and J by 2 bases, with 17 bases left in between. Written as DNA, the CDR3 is TGTGCCAGCAGCGTAATAGGAAGGGTCTGGGTCACAGATACGCAGTATTTT. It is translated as CASSVIGRVWVTDTQYF.

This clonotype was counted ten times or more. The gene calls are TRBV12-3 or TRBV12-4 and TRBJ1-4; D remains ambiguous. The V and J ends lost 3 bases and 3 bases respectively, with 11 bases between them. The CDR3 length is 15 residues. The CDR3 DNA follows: TGTGCCAGCAGTTTCGGTGGACTAGCTAATGAAAAACTGTTTTTT. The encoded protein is CASSFGGLANEKLFF.

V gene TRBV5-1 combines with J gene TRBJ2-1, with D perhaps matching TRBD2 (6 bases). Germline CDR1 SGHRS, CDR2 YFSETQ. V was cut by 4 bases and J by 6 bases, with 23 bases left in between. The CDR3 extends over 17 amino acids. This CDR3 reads CASSQKIDGRAGNEQFF. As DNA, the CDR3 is TGCGCCAGCAGCCAAAAAATCGACGGCCGAGCGGGCAATGAGCAGTTCTTC.

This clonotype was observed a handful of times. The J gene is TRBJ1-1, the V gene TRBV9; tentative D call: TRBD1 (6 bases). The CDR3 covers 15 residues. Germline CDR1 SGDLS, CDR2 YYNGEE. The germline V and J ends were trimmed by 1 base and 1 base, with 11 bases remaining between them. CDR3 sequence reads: CASSVKPGENTEAFF. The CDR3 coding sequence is TGTGCCAGCAGCGTAAAACCAGGGGAGAACACTGAAGCTTTCTTT.

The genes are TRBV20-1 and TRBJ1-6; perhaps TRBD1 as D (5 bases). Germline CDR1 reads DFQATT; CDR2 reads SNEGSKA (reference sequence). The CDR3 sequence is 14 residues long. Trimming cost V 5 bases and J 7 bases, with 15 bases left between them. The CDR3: CSALGWDGNSPLHF. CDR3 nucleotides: TGCAGTGCTTTAGGGTGGGACGGCAATTCACCCCTCCACTTT.

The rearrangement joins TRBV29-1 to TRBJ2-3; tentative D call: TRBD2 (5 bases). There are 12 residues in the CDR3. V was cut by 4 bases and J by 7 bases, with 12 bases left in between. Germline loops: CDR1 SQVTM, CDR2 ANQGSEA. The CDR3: CSVAFSGNTQYF. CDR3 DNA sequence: TGCAGCGTTGCCTTCTCGGGGAATACGCAGTATTTT.

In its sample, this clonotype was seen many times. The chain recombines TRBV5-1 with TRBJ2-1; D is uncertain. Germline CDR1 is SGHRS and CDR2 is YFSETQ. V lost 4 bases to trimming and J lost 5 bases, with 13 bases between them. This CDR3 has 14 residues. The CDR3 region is CASSQTRSHNEQFF. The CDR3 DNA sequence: TGCGCCAGCAGCCAGACCAGAAGCCACAATGAGCAGTTCTTC.

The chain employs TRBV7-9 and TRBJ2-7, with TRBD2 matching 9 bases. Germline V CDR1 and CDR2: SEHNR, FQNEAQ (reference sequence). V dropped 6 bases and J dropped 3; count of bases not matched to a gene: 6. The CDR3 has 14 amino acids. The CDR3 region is CASSKGGGDYEQYF. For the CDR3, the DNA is TGTGCCAGCAGTAAGGGCGGGGGGGACTACGAGCAGTACTTC.